This T cell receptor beta chain originates from a study of CD8+CD57+ T cells in acquired aplastic anemia (dated by TCRdb to 2017 to 2018). About the study as a whole: DNA extracted from sorted CD4+ and CD8+ cells had a mean of about 3 ug, with a range of roughly 0.17 to 30 ug.

The study at large found these results: Between patients and healthy controls, no significant difference in CD8+ Simpson's diversity was found (P=0.060). About 29 CD8+ CDR3 sequences were found to be shared between patients and controls, but these sequences appeared to be highly expressed in patients and within the immunodominant clones of the patients.

In this study, sorted CD4+ and CD8+ T cells from the blood of healthy subjects and of severe aplastic anemia patients had their TCR repertoires deep-sequenced. Ficoll-Paque density gradient centrifugation was used to isolate peripheral blood mononuclear cells. CD4+ and CD8+ T cells were sorted by FACS or magnetic beads before DNA extraction. Comment on this clonotype: The specificity of this receptor is unknown. One base away there is no much larger clone; base qualities are not given.

Genomic DNA was used as template for profiling of TCR beta VDJ combinations and CDR3 sequences. An Illumina HiSeq 2000 was used for TCR repertoire sequencing. In the original analysis: Repertoire assessment relied on Simpson's diversity index, CDR3 size and DJ length profiles, and TRBV/TRBJ rearrangement plots. The most abundant DNA sequence in the deep sequencing data was taken as the immunodominant clone. CDR3 amino acid sequences were screened for sharing across subjects and compared with published repertoires and the VDJdb database. TCRdb trimmed public reads at Q25 via fastp, called clones via MiXCR and kept in-frame beta chains. CDR3 protein duplicates are merged, each entry listing the most common genes and DNA. TCRdb, not the authors, supplied the V and J calls. The sample data list approximately 200,000 distinct CDR3 sequences, and 64% of these were observed just once. Of the sample, roughly 50% is held by the ten largest clones.

V is pared back by 0 bases and J by 6 bases, with 15 bases lying between the germline termini. For CDR1 and CDR2, the germline V gene (reference sequence) lists DFQATT and SNEGSKA. The cysteine opens and the phenylalanine closes a CDR3 of 15 amino acids. Just CDR3 DNA is preserved here, 45 bases in frame from base 1. The sequence is built from TRBV20-1 and TRBJ1-5; no D segment can be confidently identified. This TCR was recovered from a human donor with severe aplastic anemia or a healthy control (not recorded which). The source material was sorted CD4+, CD8+, or CD8+CD57+ T cells (not recorded which) from PBMCs. The CDR3 reads CSARDVGSAGQPQHF. In nucleotides, the sequence is TGCAGTGCTAGAGATGTAGGAAGCGCGGGTCAGCCCCAGCATTTT.